A single sample is the source of the 12 T cell receptor beta chains below, sequenced in a study of prognosis after radiotherapy for stage I lung cancer. With two-round multiplex PCR, TCR beta CDR3 sequences were amplified from genomic DNA. With primers specific to each TRBV and TRBJ gene, the first-round PCR was performed. Via MiXCR, TCRdb re-called the multiplex PCR reads, giving one row per CDR3 protein. The sample carries roughly 25,000 distinct CDR3 sequences, 46% recorded once. The material sequenced was PBMCs, taken before or after stereotactic body radiation therapy (not recorded which). The source is a donor aged 50 or older with non-small cell lung cancer.

Points on this clonotype: This may arise from a read error, as a much more abundant clone is one base away. The rearrangement links TRBV12-3 or TRBV12-4 to TRBJ2-5; the D gene is possibly TRBD1 (5 bases). This CDR3 spans 13 amino acids. Deletions cut 8 bases from V and 5 bases from J, with 15 bases between. CDR3 loop: CASSGQGLETQYF. The CDR3 nucleotides are TGTGCCAGCTCCGGGCAGGGTCTGGAGACCCAGTACTTC.

This clonotype was counted ten times or more. The V call is TRBV3-1, the J call TRBJ2-2; 10 bases are a match to TRBD1. Germline V lookup: CDR1 LGHDT, CDR2 YNNKEL (reference sequence). This CDR3 spans 15 amino acids. The V gene end was trimmed by 1 base and the J gene end by 6 bases; junction bases not matched to a gene: 2. As DNA, the CDR3 is TGTGCCAGCAGCCAAGGACAGGGGGCCGCCGGGGAGCTGTTTTTT. It is translated as CASSQGQGAAGELFF.

By proportion, this clonotype is medium-sized. The V call is TRBV11-3, the J call TRBJ1-6, with D possibly being TRBD1 (5 bases). Trimming shortened V by 2 bases and J by 0 bases, and 11 bases separated the two germline ends. CDR3 length: 17 amino acids. Germline V gene data show CDR1 as SGHNT and CDR2 as YENEEA. CDR3 in amino acids: CASSLNAGSSYNSPLHF. The CDR3, as DNA: TGTGCCAGCAGCTTAAACGCAGGGAGCTCCTATAATTCACCCCTCCACTTT.

This clonotype was seen many times. The V and J genes are TRBV7-3 and TRBJ2-1; D possibly corresponds to TRBD2 (5 bases). The germline CDR1 and CDR2 sequences are SGHTA and FQGTGA. The CDR3 extends over 13 amino acids. The V end was cut by 5 bases, the J end by 5 bases, with 10 bases between. The chain's CDR3 is CASSPDGDNEQFF. The CDR3 DNA follows: TGTGCCAGCAGCCCCGACGGGGACAATGAGCAGTTCTTC.

V and J are TRBV6-2 or TRBV6-3 and TRBJ2-7; 8 bases align to TRBD2. Germline assignment: CDR1 MNHEY and CDR2 SVGEGT. The CDR3 spans 15 residues. Trimming cost V 5 bases and J 4 bases; bases outside gene matches: 10. CDR3 loop: CASSEVERERYEQYF. The CDR3 nucleotides read TGTGCCAGCAGTGAGGTCGAGCGGGAGAGGTACGAGCAGTACTTC.

This clonotype was detected a few times. A read error may explain this, as a much larger clone is one base away. CDR3 protein: CASLSWWGVYNEQFF. CDR3 nucleotides: TGTGCCAGCCTTTCGTGGTGGGGGGTTTACAATGAGCAGTTCTTC. The rearrangement joins TRBV6-2 or TRBV6-3 to TRBJ2-1, with TRBD2 as a possible D gene (6 bases). CDR1 is MNHEY and CDR2 is SVGEGT in the germline V gene. V shed 8 bases and J shed 4 bases, with 18 bases lying between them. The CDR3 covers 15 residues.

This clonotype was observed many times. The gene calls are TRBV4-2 and TRBJ2-1; tentatively, D is TRBD2 (6 bases). This CDR3 region has 18 residues. From germline, CDR1 is LGHNA and CDR2 YNFKEQ. The germline V and J ends were trimmed by 6 bases and 0 bases, with 21 bases remaining between them. The CDR3, as DNA: TGTGCCAGCAGTAGGGACTCACAAACATCGAGCTCCTACAATGAGCAGTTCTTC. Its translation: CASSRDSQTSSSYNEQFF.

Many counts were recorded for this clonotype. This chain uses TRBV15 with TRBJ1-3; D is uncertain. This CDR3 contains 16 residues. Between the trimmed V and J ends, which lost 0 bases and 0 bases, there was a span of 9 bases. The germline V gene encodes CDR1 LNHNV and CDR2 YYDKDF (reference sequence). For the CDR3, the DNA is TGTGCCACCAGCAGAGATGTGGTGTTCTCTGGAAACACCATATATTTT. Protein: CATSRDVVFSGNTIYF.

The rearrangement links TRBV27 to TRBJ2-1, with 14 bases that match TRBD2. Germline V gene lookup returns CDR1 MNHEY and CDR2 SMNVEV (reference sequence). The V segment lost 2 bases and the J segment 9 bases; nucleotides outside the gene matches: 6. The CDR3 has 16 residues. CDR3 region: CASSLLGLAGVGEQFF. CDR3 nucleotides: TGTGCCAGCAGTTTACTGGGACTAGCGGGAGTCGGTGAGCAGTTCTTC.

As to this clonotype: One end of the junction is discordant with germline, which a read error may explain. V gene TRBV27 combines with J gene TRBJ2-3; 9 bases agree with TRBD1. Germline V gene sequence: CDR1 MNHEY, CDR2 SMNVEV (reference sequence). The length of the CDR3 is 13 residues. The CDR3 is CASSARQGDKQYF. Here the CDR3 DNA reads TGTGCCAGCAGCGCCCGACAGGGGGATAAGCAGTATTTT.

About this clonotype: This may come from a read error, since a much larger clone is one base off. This chain links TRBV7-6 with TRBJ1-4; D gene ambiguous. CDR1 and CDR2 from the germline V gene are SGHVS and FNYEAQ. The CDR3 has 14 amino acids. As DNA, the CDR3 is TGTGCCATCAGCCCCAGCGGGTTGGGTGAAAAACTGTTTTTT. The encoded protein is CAISPSGLGEKLFF.

This clonotype was detected ten times or more. This chain links TRBV10-3 with TRBJ2-1; a weak D match, TRBD1 (5 bases). The V gene's germline CDR1 is ENHRY and CDR2 SYGVKD. Between the trimmed V and J ends, which lost 7 bases and 8 bases, there was a span of 21 bases. This CDR3 region has 15 residues. The CDR3, as DNA: TGTGCCATCACACCCGACCCCCAGGGTGTGCATGAGCAGTTCTTC. It is translated as CAITPDPQGVHEQFF.